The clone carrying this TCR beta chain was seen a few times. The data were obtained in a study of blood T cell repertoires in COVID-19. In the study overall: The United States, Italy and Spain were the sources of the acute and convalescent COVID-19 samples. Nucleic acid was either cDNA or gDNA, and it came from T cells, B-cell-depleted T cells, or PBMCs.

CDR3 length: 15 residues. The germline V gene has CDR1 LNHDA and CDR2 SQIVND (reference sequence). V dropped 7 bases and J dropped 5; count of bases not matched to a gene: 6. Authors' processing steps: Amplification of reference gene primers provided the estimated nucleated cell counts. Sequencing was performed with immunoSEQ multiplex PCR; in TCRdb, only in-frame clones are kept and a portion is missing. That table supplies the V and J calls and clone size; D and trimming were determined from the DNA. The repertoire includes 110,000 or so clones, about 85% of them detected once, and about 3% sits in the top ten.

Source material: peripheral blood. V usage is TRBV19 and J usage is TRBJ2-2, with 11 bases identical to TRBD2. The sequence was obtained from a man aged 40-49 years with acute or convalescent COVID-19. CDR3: CASTRLAGPTGELFF. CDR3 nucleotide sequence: TGTGCCAGTACCAGACTAGCGGGGCCAACCGGGGAGCTGTTTTTT.